This T cell receptor (beta chain) was captured in a study of blood T cell repertoires in COVID-19. About the research overall: Italy, Spain and the United States were the sources of the convalescent and acute COVID-19 samples. PBMCs, B-cell-depleted T cells, or T cells provided the cDNA or gDNA that made up the material.

Clones were read by immunoSEQ multiplex PCR, and TCRdb kept only the in-frame ones, dropping some. The sample holds 110,000 to 150,000 clones, around 80% seen once. Germline CDR1 SGHRS, CDR2 YFSETQ. V dropped 2 bases and J dropped 8 bases, with 13 bases sitting between them. The CDR3 spans 13 residues. Sequenced sample: peripheral blood. The gene calls are TRBV5-1 and TRBJ1-2; possible D gene TRBD1, 5 bases. This receptor was identified in a woman aged 60-75 years with acute or convalescent COVID-19. The CDR3 DNA follows: TGCGCCAGCAGCTTTCGGGGGGGTACAGGCTACACCTTC. Its protein is CASSFRGGTGYTF.